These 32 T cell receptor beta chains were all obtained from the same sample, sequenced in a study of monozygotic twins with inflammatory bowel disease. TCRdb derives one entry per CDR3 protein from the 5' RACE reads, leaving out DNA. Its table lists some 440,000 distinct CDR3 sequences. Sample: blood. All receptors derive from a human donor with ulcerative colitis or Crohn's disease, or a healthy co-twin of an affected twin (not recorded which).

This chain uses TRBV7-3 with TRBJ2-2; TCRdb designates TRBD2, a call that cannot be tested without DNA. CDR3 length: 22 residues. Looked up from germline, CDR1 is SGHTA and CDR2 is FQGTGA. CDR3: CASSLISRLGLAGQRNTGELFF. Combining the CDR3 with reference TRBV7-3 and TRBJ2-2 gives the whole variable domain GAGVSQTPSNKVTEKGKYVELRCDPISGHTALYWYRQSLGQGPEFLIYFQGTGAADDSGLPNDRFFAVRPEGSVSTLKIQRTERGDSAVYLCASSLISRLGLAGQRNTGELFFGEGSRLTVL.

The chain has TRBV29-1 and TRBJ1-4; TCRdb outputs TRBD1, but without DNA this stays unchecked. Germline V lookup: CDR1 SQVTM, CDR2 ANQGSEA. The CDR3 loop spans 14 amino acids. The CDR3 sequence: CSVSRGPGNEKLFF.

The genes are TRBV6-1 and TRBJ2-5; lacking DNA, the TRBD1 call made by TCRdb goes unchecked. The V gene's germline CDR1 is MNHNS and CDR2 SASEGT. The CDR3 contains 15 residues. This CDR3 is CASSRTGWSQETQYF.

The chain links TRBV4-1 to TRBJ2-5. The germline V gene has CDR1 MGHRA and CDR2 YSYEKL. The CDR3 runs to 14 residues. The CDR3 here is CASSQDLALETQYF.

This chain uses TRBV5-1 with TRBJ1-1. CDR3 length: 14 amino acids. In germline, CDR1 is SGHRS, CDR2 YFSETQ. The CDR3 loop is CASSLGGSGTEAFF. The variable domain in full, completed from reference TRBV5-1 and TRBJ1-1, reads KAGVTQTPRYLIKTRGQQVTLSCSPISGHRSVSWYQQTPGQGLQFLFEYFSETQRNKGNFPGRFSGRQFSNSRSEMNVSTLELGDSALYLCASSLGGSGTEAFFGQGTRLTVV.

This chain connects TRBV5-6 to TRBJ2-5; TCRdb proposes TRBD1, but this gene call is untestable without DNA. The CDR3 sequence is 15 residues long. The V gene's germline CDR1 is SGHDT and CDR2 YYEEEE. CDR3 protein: CASSPRTGAKETQYF.

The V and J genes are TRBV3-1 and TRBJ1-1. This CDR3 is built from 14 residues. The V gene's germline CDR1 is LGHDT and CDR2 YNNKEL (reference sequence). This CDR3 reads CASSPRAFNTEAFF.

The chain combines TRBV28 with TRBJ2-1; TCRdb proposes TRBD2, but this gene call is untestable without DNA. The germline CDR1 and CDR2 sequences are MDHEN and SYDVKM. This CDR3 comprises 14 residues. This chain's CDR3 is CASSERGAYNEQFF.

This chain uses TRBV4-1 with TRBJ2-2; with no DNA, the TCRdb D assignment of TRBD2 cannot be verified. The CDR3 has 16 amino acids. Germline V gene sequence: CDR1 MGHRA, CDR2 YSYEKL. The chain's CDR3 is CASSLSEVAGALELFF.

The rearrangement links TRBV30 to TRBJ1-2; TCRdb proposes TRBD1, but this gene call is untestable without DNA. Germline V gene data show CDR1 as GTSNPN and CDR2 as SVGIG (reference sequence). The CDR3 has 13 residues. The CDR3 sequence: CAWGTGSNYGYTF. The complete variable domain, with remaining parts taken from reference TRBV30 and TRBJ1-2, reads SQTIHQWPATLVQPVGSPLSLECTVEGTSNPNLYWYRQAAGRGLQLLFYSVGIGQISSEVPQNLSASRPQDRQFILSSKKLLLSDSGFYLCAWGTGSNYGYTFGSGTRLTVV.

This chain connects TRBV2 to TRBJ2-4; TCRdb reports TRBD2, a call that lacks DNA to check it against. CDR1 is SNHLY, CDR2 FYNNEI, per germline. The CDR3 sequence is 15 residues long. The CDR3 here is CASSEESQAQNIQYF.

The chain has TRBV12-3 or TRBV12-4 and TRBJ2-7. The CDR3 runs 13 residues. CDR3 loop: CASSNILHHEQYF.

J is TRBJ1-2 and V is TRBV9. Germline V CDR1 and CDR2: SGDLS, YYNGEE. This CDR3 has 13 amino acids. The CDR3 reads CASSVGPGGGYTF.

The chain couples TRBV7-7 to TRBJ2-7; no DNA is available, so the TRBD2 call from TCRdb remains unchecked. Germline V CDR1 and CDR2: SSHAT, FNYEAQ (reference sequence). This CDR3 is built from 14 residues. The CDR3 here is CASSSGPAAYEQYF.

The CDR3 loop is CASGSGGTYNEQFF. J is TRBJ2-1 and V is TRBV12-5. Germline V lookup: CDR1 LGHNT, CDR2 FRNRAP. The CDR3 has 14 residues.

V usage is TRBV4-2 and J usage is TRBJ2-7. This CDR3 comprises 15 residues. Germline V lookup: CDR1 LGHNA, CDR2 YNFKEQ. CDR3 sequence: CASSQETGESYEQYF.

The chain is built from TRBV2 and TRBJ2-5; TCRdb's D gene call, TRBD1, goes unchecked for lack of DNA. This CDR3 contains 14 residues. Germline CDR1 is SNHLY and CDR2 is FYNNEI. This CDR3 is CASTGGLTGETQYF.

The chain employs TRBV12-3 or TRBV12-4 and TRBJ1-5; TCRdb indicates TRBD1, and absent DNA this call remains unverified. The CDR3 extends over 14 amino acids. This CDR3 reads CASNGQYSNQPQHF.

The CDR3 region is CASIRTSGSSNEQFF. The chain employs TRBV19 and TRBJ2-1; TCRdb designates TRBD2, a call that cannot be tested without DNA. This CDR3 contains 15 residues. The germline CDR1 and CDR2 sequences are LNHDA and SQIVND (reference sequence).

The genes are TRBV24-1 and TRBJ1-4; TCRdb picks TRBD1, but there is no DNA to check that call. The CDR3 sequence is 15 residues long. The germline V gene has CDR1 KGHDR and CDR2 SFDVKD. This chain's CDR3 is CATSDATGGTEKLFF.

CDR3 in amino acids: CASSRPGGPDTQYF. V and J are TRBV4-1 and TRBJ2-3; TCRdb returns TRBD1, unconfirmable since there is no DNA. The CDR3 is made up of 14 amino acids. Germline V gives CDR1 MGHRA, CDR2 YSYEKL.

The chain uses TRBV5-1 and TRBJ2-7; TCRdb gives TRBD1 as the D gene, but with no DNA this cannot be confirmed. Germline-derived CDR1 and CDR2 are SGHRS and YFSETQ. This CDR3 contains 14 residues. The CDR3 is CASTSTGSYYEQYF.

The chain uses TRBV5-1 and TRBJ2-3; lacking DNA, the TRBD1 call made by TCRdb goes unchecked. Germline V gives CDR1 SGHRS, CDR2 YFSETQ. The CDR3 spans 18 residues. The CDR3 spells CASSLNPGTGVFTDTQYF.

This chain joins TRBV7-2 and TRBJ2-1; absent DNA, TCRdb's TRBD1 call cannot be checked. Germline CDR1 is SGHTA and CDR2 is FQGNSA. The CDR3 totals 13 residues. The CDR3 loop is CASNGRGANEQFF.

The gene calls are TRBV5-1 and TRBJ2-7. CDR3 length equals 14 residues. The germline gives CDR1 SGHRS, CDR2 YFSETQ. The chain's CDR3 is CASSLDQDGYEQYF.

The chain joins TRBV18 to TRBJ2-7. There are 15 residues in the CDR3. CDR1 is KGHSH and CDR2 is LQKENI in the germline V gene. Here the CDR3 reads CASSPLGGGTYEQYF.

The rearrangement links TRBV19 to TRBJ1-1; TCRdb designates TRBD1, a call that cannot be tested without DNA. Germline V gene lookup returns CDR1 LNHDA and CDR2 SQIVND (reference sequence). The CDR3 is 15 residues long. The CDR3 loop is CASSTDRGTNTEAFF.

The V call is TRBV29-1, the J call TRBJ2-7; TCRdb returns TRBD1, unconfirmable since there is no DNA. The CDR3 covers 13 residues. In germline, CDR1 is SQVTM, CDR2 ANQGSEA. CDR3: CSVEEKGGYEQYF.

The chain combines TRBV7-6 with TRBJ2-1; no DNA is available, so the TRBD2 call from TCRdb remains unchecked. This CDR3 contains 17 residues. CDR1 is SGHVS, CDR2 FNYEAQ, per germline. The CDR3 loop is CASSFFLGVAGVNEQFF.

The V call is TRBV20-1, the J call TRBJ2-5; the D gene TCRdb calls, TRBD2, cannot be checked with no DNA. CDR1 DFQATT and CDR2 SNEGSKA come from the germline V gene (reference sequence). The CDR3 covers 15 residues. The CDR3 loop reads CSARDSGGGQETQYF.

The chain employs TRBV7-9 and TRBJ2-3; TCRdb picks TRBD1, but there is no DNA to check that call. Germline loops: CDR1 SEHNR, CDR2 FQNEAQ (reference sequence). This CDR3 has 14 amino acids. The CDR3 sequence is CASSLQGNTDTQYF.

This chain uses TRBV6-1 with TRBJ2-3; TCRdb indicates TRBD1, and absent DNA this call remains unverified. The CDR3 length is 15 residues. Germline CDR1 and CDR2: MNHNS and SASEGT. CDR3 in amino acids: CASSRRTGVTDTQYF.